This TCR beta chain is drawn from a study of cytomegalovirus exposure and HLA in healthy donors. Findings of the study overall: An analysis was carried out at a later point. It showed that HLA-associated TCR beta chains were more clonally expanded than equally common non-associated chains. It emerged from a later analysis that several of the most significant clusters appeared to be linked to common viral pathogens.

V lost 2 bases, J lost 0 bases, and 21 bases stayed unmatched. This CDR3 has 23 residues. Germline V gives CDR1 LNHDA, CDR2 SQIVND (reference sequence). In the case of this clone: What it binds is not known.

PCR primers comprised 60 Vbeta and 13 Jbeta primers. Repertoires were generated with immunoSEQ multiplex PCR, while TCRdb's copy carries only in-frame clones and drops some. The sample lists about 200,000 clones; about four fifths were seen once. This chain links TRBV19 with TRBJ2-3; 12 bases are shared with TRBD1. Sequenced material: PBMCs. The receptor was derived from a woman younger than 35 in good health and CMV-seronegative. Here the CDR3 DNA reads TGTGCCAGTAGTATAAGTACGGTTGTTTCGGGACAGGGGGCGTTCACAAGCACAGATACGCAGTATTTT. It translates to CASSISTVVSGQGAFTSTDTQYF.